The clone carrying this TCR beta chain was seen only once. Trimming removed 6 bases at V and 5 bases at J, with 11 bases between. The CDR3 length is 13 residues. Germline V CDR1 and CDR2: SNHLY, FYNNEI. This specimen belongs to a study of blood T cell repertoires in COVID-19. Under the authors' procedure: Estimated nucleated cell counts came from reference gene primer amplification. Some clones are missing from TCRdb's copy, which holds only in-frame ones; the method was immunoSEQ multiplex PCR. V and J calls and clone size come straight from that table; D and trimming were deduced from the DNA. This table has 200,000 or so clones, roughly 76% appearing once.

The TCR sequence derives from a woman aged 80 or over with COVID-19, enrolled during active disease. The gene calls are TRBV2 and TRBJ1-5; the D gene is possibly TRBD1 (5 bases). The sequenced sample consisted of peripheral blood. DNA for the CDR3: TGTGCCAGCAGGCTGACAGATTATCAGCCCCAGCATTTT. Protein sequence: CASRLTDYQPQHF.